What follows are 18 T cell receptor beta chains derived from one specimen sequenced in a study of early T cells in non-severe SARS-CoV-2 infection. Each CDR3 protein gets one entry after TCRdb re-called the 5' RACE reads with MiXCR. The sample includes about 83,000 distinct CDR3 sequences, around 9.3% of them seen just once. The specimen comprised whole blood, sampled at baseline. Every receptor here comes from an adult who was a healthcare worker with PCR-confirmed SARS-CoV-2 infection or an uninfected control (not recorded which).

The chain joins TRBV6-2 or TRBV6-3 to TRBJ2-5; the D gene is possibly TRBD2 (6 bases). V was cut by 5 bases and J by 2 bases, with 9 bases left in between. The germline V gene has CDR1 MNHEY and CDR2 SVGEGT. The CDR3 sequence is 13 residues long. Written as DNA, the CDR3 is TGTGCCAGCAGTGCCGGGACTCAAGAGACCCAGTACTTC. Residues: CASSAGTQETQYF.

The rearrangement uses TRBV7-9 and TRBJ2-5; 10 bases fit TRBD1. Germline CDR1 is SEHNR and CDR2 is FQNEAQ (reference sequence). The CDR3 has 13 amino acids. V lost 5 bases and J lost 7; bases outside the gene matches: 4. This CDR3 reads CASSNRDRGTQYF. The CDR3, as DNA: TGTGCCAGCAGCAATAGGGACAGGGGGACCCAGTACTTC.

In this sample, this clonotype turned up a few times. The V and J genes are TRBV27 and TRBJ2-7; TRBD1 agrees at 10 bases. Germline values: CDR1 MNHEY, CDR2 SMNVEV (reference sequence). There are 18 residues in the CDR3. V trimming: 0 bases; J trimming: 2 bases; junction bases outside the gene matches: 10. In nucleotides, the CDR3 is TGTGCCAGCAGTTTATCGATACGTCGGACAGGGGGGACCTACGAGCAGTACTTC. It is translated as CASSLSIRRTGGTYEQYF.

This clonotype was recorded a few times. This chain joins TRBV6-5 and TRBJ1-4, with D unclear. Germline V CDR1 and CDR2: MNHEY, SVGAGI. Trimming took off 10 bases at V and 4 bases at J, with 13 bases between the two ends. The CDR3 loop spans 13 amino acids. For the CDR3, the DNA is TGTGCCATCTCACGGGCGCTTAATGAAAAACTGTTTTTT. Protein product: CAISRALNEKLFF.

This clonotype was found a few times. The V call is TRBV12-3 or TRBV12-4, the J call TRBJ1-6; a possible D gene is TRBD1 (5 bases). The CDR3 sequence is 13 residues long. V shed 5 bases and J shed 9 bases, with 11 bases lying between them. The CDR3 nucleotides are TGTGCCAGCAGTCTGGGGCCCGTTTCACCCCTCCACTTT. Its protein is CASSLGPVSPLHF.

This clonotype has a count of ten or more. The chain employs TRBV20-1 and TRBJ2-1; no reliable D call. The germline V gene has CDR1 DFQATT and CDR2 SNEGSKA (reference sequence). Trimming shortened V by 6 bases and J by 8 bases, and 8 bases separated the two germline ends. CDR3 length: 10 amino acids. Here the CDR3 reads CSAFLHEQFF. CDR3 sequence (DNA): TGCAGTGCCTTTCTCCATGAGCAGTTCTTC.

This clonotype has a count of ten or more. The rearrangement uses TRBV20-1 and TRBJ1-5; 12 nucleotides line up with TRBD1. CDR1 and CDR2 (germline): DFQATT, SNEGSKA (reference sequence). The V and J ends lost 6 bases and 6 bases, in that order; junction bases with no gene match: 3. CDR3 length: 13 residues. CDR3 nucleotides: TGCAGTGCGGGGACAGGGGGCGGTCAGCCCCAGCATTTT. Translating gives CSAGTGGGQPQHF.

This clonotype appeared many times. The chain uses TRBV30 and TRBJ1-5; 8 nucleotides line up with TRBD1. V gave up 2 bases and J gave up 3 bases; unmatched junction bases: 6. CDR1 is GTSNPN, CDR2 SVGIG, per germline (reference sequence). The CDR3 is 15 amino acids. The CDR3 DNA sequence: TGTGCCTGGAGTCTCGGACAGGGCACCAATCAGCCCCAGCATTTT. It specifies CAWSLGQGTNQPQHF.

The chain recombines TRBV7-6 with TRBJ2-7; D not certain. Germline values: CDR1 SGHVS, CDR2 FNYEAQ. The CDR3 is made up of 13 amino acids. The ends were cut back, 4 bases at V and 6 bases at J, with 13 bases in the middle. As DNA, the CDR3 is TGTGCCAGCAGCTCCTCCCCGTGGGCCGAGCAGTACTTC. It translates to CASSSSPWAEQYF.

This clonotype was picked up many times. The rearrangement joins TRBV30 to TRBJ2-1, with D tentatively TRBD2 (5 bases). Trimming removed 5 bases at V and 0 bases at J, with 14 bases between. Germline CDR1 is GTSNPN and CDR2 is SVGIG (reference sequence). This CDR3 comprises 15 residues. The CDR3 loop is CAWHNERSSYNEQFF. CDR3 nucleotide sequence: TGTGCCTGGCATAACGAGCGGAGCTCCTACAATGAGCAGTTCTTC.

This clonotype came up a few times. For the CDR3, the DNA is TGTGCCAGCAGCACAACACAGGGGGCCCGCGAGCAGTACTTC. This gives the protein CASSTTQGAREQYF. V gene TRBV5-4 combines with J gene TRBJ2-7; 9 nucleotides agree with TRBD1. V trimming: 4 bases; J trimming: 6 bases; junction bases outside the gene matches: 8. The CDR3 is made up of 14 amino acids. From germline, CDR1 is SGHNT and CDR2 YYREEE (reference sequence).

This clonotype was seen a handful of times. The chain combines TRBV20-1 with TRBJ2-3; no definite D call. V lost 6 bases and J lost 0, with 16 bases in between. The germline V gene has CDR1 DFQATT and CDR2 SNEGSKA (reference sequence). This CDR3 spans 15 amino acids. The chain's CDR3 is CSAPRPDTSTDTQYF. In DNA, the CDR3 is TGCAGTGCACCAAGACCAGATACTAGCACAGATACGCAGTATTTT.

V gene TRBV7-2 combines with J gene TRBJ2-1, with D possibly matching TRBD2 (6 bases). Between the trimmed V and J ends, which lost 7 bases and 3 bases, there was a span of 19 bases. The CDR3 consists of 16 residues. The germline gives CDR1 SGHTA, CDR2 FQGNSA. The CDR3 DNA sequence: TGTGCCAGCACCCTCCGGGGAGGAGGGTTCTACAATGAGCAGTTCTTC. Translating gives CASTLRGGGFYNEQFF. Combining the CDR3 with reference TRBV7-2 and TRBJ2-1 gives the whole variable domain GAGVSQSPSNKVTEKGKDVELRCDPISGHTALYWYRQSLGQGLEFLIYFQGNSAPDKSGLPSDRFSAERTGGSVSTLTIQRTQQEDSAVYLCASTLRGGGFYNEQFFGPGTRLTVL.

This clonotype has a count of ten or more. The chain links TRBV15 to TRBJ2-3; D possibly matches TRBD1 or TRBD2 (5 bases each). Germline CDR1 is LNHNV and CDR2 is YYDKDF (reference sequence). Between the trimmed V and J ends, which lost 3 bases and 0 bases, there was a span of 13 bases. This CDR3 has 16 residues. The CDR3 region has the DNA TGTGCCACCAGCAGCGCCGGGACCCGGAGCACAGATACGCAGTATTTT. This translates into CATSSAGTRSTDTQYF.

J is TRBJ2-2 and V is TRBV18; 14 positions agree with TRBD2. The V segment lost 5 bases and the J segment 6 bases; nucleotides outside the gene matches: 8. Germline loops: CDR1 KGHSH, CDR2 LQKENI. The length of the CDR3 is 17 residues. CDR3 bases: TGTGCCAGCTCAGCCGGGACTAGCGGGAGAACGCCCGGGGAGCTGTTTTTT. Translated, it gives CASSAGTSGRTPGELFF.

At least ten counts were recorded for this clonotype. V and J are TRBV5-1 and TRBJ1-1; D possibly corresponds to TRBD1 (5 bases). Germline assignment: CDR1 SGHRS and CDR2 YFSETQ. V gave up 4 bases and J gave up 3 bases, with 13 bases separating them. This CDR3 has 14 amino acids. CDR3 bases: TGCGCCAGCAGCCCGCGGGGCGGGGACACTGAAGCTTTCTTT. Amino acids: CASSPRGGDTEAFF.

Only a few counts were recorded for this clonotype. The J gene is TRBJ2-7, the V gene TRBV29-1; weak D call: TRBD1 (5 bases). This CDR3 has 11 residues. The V and J ends lost 2 bases and 4 bases respectively, with 6 bases between them. Germline V gives CDR1 SQVTM, CDR2 ANQGSEA. The CDR3 region is CSVETGYEQYF. The DNA for the CDR3 is TGCAGCGTTGAAACAGGTTACGAGCAGTACTTC.

This clonotype came up many times. V and J are TRBV28 and TRBJ2-1; D not certain. Germline loops: CDR1 MDHEN, CDR2 SYDVKM. V lost 5 bases to trimming and J lost 10 bases, with 18 bases between them. The CDR3 has 14 amino acids. CDR3 amino acids: CASSPPRARPEQFF. Here the CDR3 DNA reads TGTGCCAGCAGTCCCCCCCGGGCGCGGCCGGAGCAGTTCTTC.